The 12 T cell receptor beta chains below come from one sample, sequenced in a study of circulating and synovial CD4+ cells in juvenile arthritis. Some clones are missing from TCRdb's copy, which holds only in-frame ones; the method was immunoSEQ multiplex PCR. The sample has around 30,000 clones; about 96% are singletons. The sequencing sample was made of CD4+ T cells from blood. All receptors derive from a human donor with juvenile idiopathic arthritis.

The chain couples TRBV19 to TRBJ2-7; TRBD2 is a possible D gene (5 bases). The CDR3 runs to 14 residues. Germline V gene sequence: CDR1 LNHDA, CDR2 SQIVND (reference sequence). Trimming cost V 6 bases and J 5 bases, with 17 bases left between them. CDR3 amino acids: CASSSDYLSNEQYF. For the CDR3, the DNA is TGTGCCAGTAGCAGCGACTATCTATCCAACGAGCAGTACTTC.

The table lists this clone with a count of one. The V call is TRBV5-1, the J call TRBJ2-7, with 8 bases fitting TRBD1. V was clipped by 3 bases and J by 3 bases; unmatched bases: 8. The CDR3 spans 15 residues. From germline, CDR1 is SGHRS and CDR2 YFSETQ. CDR3 sequence: CASSSPTTGDYEQYF. The DNA of the CDR3 is TGCGCCAGCAGCTCCCCGACGACAGGGGACTACGAGCAGTACTTC.

The chain links TRBV2 to TRBJ1-5; D is unclear. V was clipped by 4 bases and J by 2 bases, with 3 bases between them. CDR1 and CDR2 from the germline V gene are SNHLY and FYNNEI. The CDR3 runs to 12 residues. The CDR3 DNA is TGTGCCAGCAGTGCTGGCAATCAGCCCCAGCATTTT. Residues: CASSAGNQPQHF. Full variable domain (outside the CDR3, taken from reference TRBV2 and TRBJ1-5): EPEVTQTPSHQVTQMGQEVILRCVPISNHLYFYWYRQILGQKVEFLVSFYNNEISEKSEIFDDQFSVERPDGSNFTLKIRSTKLEDSAMYFCASSAGNQPQHFGDGTRLSIL.

The CDR3: CASSAVVTPHNEQFF. The CDR3 bases are TGTGCCAGCAGCGCAGTGGTAACCCCCCACAATGAGCAGTTCTTC. The V gene is TRBV7-9, the J gene TRBJ2-1; no clear D gene. V dropped 5 bases and J dropped 5 bases, with 16 bases sitting between them. The CDR3 is made up of 15 amino acids. Germline CDR1 reads SEHNR; CDR2 reads FQNEAQ (reference sequence).

Remarks on this clone: Different DNA sequences within this sample yield the same CDR3. The rearrangement joins TRBV13 to TRBJ1-6; D is unclear. Germline V gene data show CDR1 as PRHDT and CDR2 as FYEKMQ (reference sequence). V was clipped by 2 bases and J by 7 bases, with 12 bases between them. CDR3 size: 15 residues. CDR3 region: CASSLYLLRNSPLHF. CDR3 coding DNA: TGTGCCAGCAGCTTATATCTGCTGAGGAATTCACCCCTCCACTTT. Supplemented by reference TRBV13 and TRBJ1-6, the full variable domain reads AAGVIQSPRHLIKEKRETATLKCYPIPRHDTVYWYQQGPGQDPQFLISFYEKMQSDKGSIPDRFSAQQFSDYHSELNMSSLELGDSALYFCASSLYLLRNSPLHFGNGTRLTVT.

This chain connects TRBV6-1 to TRBJ2-5, with 9 nucleotides matching TRBD1. TRBJ2-7 matches the DNA end more closely, so the J call is doubtful. CDR3 size: 13 residues. Germline assignment: CDR1 MNHNS and CDR2 SASEGT. In DNA form, the CDR3 reads TGTGCCATACAGGGGGCTAAGACCTACGAGCAGTACTTC. This sequence encodes CAIQGAKTYEQYF.

CDR3 residues: CASSLRTGTYEQYF. The CDR3, as DNA: TGTGCCAGCAGCTTGAGGACAGGGACCTACGAGCAGTACTTC. The chain uses TRBV11-3 and TRBJ2-7, with 8 bases lining up with TRBD1. In germline, CDR1 is SGHNT, CDR2 YENEEA. J was trimmed by 2 bases and V by 3 bases; bases with no gene match: 3. CDR3 length: 14 amino acids.

The rearrangement joins TRBV11-2 to TRBJ1-4; a possible D gene is TRBD1 (5 bases). V lost 5 bases, J lost 8 bases, and 21 bases lay in between. The CDR3 covers 16 residues. In germline, CDR1 is SGHAT, CDR2 FQNNGV. CDR3 DNA sequence: TGTGCCAGCAGCCCTAGAGGAGGGGTTTTTGGCGAAAAACTGTTTTTT. The encoded protein is CASSPRGGVFGEKLFF.

The V and J genes are TRBV2 and TRBJ2-3, with a possible D match to TRBD1 (5 bases). The germline CDR1 and CDR2 sequences are SNHLY and FYNNEI. The CDR3 covers 14 residues. The V end lost 3 bases, the J end lost 6 bases, and 13 bases lay between the germline ends. As DNA, the CDR3 is TGTGCCAGCAGTGACAGGGTGAATCTGGATACGCAGTATTTT. This sequence encodes CASSDRVNLDTQYF.

The chain recombines TRBV9 with TRBJ1-1; 11 nucleotides line up with TRBD1. The V gene's germline CDR1 is SGDLS and CDR2 YYNGEE. V gave up 3 bases and J gave up 1 base; unmatched junction bases: 2. CDR3 length: 15 amino acids. CDR3: CASSGTGGENTEAFF. In DNA form, the CDR3 reads TGTGCCAGCAGCGGGACAGGGGGCGAGAACACTGAAGCTTTCTTT. Drawing the rest from reference TRBV9 and TRBJ1-1, the complete variable domain is DSGVTQTPKHLITATGQRVTLRCSPRSGDLSVYWYQQSLDQGLQFLIQYYNGEERAKGNILERFSAQQFPDLHSELNLSSLELGDSALYFCASSGTGGENTEAFFGQGTRLTVV.

This chain joins TRBV29-1 and TRBJ2-7; tentatively, D is TRBD2 (5 bases). The germline V gene has CDR1 SQVTM and CDR2 ANQGSEA. V was clipped by 1 base and J by 2 bases, with 12 bases between them. The CDR3 is 14 residues long. The CDR3 nucleotides are TGCAGCGTTGAAGGCAGCGGAGCTACCTACGAGCAGTACTTC. It codes for CSVEGSGATYEQYF.

The V gene is TRBV6-5, the J gene TRBJ2-2, with D maybe TRBD1 (6 bases). V was pared by 7 bases and J by 5 bases, with 14 bases between. Germline CDR1 reads MNHEY; CDR2 reads SVGAGI. This CDR3 has 14 residues. In nucleotides, the CDR3 is TGTGCCAGCACCCAGCAGGGGCGGACCGGGGAGCTGTTTTTT. Translated: CASTQQGRTGELFF.